The clone carrying this T cell receptor (beta chain) was detected a few times. Antigen: not known. The CDR3 is 19 amino acids. The entry originates in a study of early T cells in non-severe SARS-CoV-2 infection. In the study overall: Unsorted whole-blood RNA was sequenced in bulk, leaving chains unpaired.

cDNA molecules, individually, were tagged with unique molecular identifiers. TCRdb independently ran MiXCR on the 5' RACE reads; one entry per CDR3 protein. The sample records roughly 120,000 distinct CDR3 sequences, 15% being singletons. Study-level findings and limits: The matching step, a VDJdb search, favored anti-spike CD8 responses and missed private and CD4 specificities.

The V and J genes are TRBV21-1 and TRBJ2-1; TRBD1 is taken as the D call from the table, unchecked against the DNA. TRBV21-1 is given as a pseudogene. The sequence was obtained from an adult who was a healthcare worker with PCR-confirmed SARS-CoV-2 infection or an uninfected control (not recorded which). The material sequenced was whole blood. CDR3 region: CASSKVPLPTPDLWHEQFF. CDR3 DNA: TGTGCCAGCAGCAAAGTTCCCCTACCGACCCCCGATTTGTGGCATGAGCAGTTCTTC.